These T cell receptor beta chains were read from a single sample in a study of blood T cell repertoires in COVID-19. Generated by immunoSEQ multiplex PCR, the TCRdb table keeps only in-frame clones and is missing some. The sample yields 110,000 or so clones, approximately 82% seen once. The sample taken for sequencing was peripheral blood. The source is a woman aged 70-85 years with acute or convalescent COVID-19. The CDR3 runs from the conserved cysteine through the conserved F or W. A D gene is named only where the DNA matches it firmly. Clone size is shown for a subset of rows, as once, few, many or a class of expanded clone.

j_call clone_size d_call v_call cdr3_aa cdr3_nt
TRBJ1-1 few - TRBV4-3 CASSQEPGAATRNTEAFF TGCGCCAGCAGCCAAGAGCCAGGGGCCGCCACCCGAAACACTGAAGCTTTCTTT
TRBJ1-2 - TRBD1 TRBV5-1 CASSSQTTGEGYTF TGCGCCAGCAGTTCACAAACAACAGGGGAAGGCTACACCTTC
TRBJ2-1 - TRBD2 TRBV2 CASSPTDLMGGNEQFF TGTGCCAGCAGTCCGACCGACTTAATGGGGGGGAATGAGCAGTTCTTC
TRBJ1-1 - - TRBV21-1 CASSKALGRMNTEAFF TGTGCCAGCAGCAAAGCGCTCGGCAGGATGAACACTGAAGCTTTCTTT
TRBJ2-2 - - TRBV14 CASSPNTGHRFTGELFF TGTGCCAGCAGCCCGAATACAGGGCACAGATTCACCGGGGAGCTGTTTTTT
TRBJ2-6 - - TRBV11-2 CASSLPVPLAINVLTF TGTGCCAGCAGCTTACCCGTCCCCTTGGCCATCAACGTCCTGACTTTC
TRBJ1-1 - TRBD1 TRBV10-3 CAISEQQTGVEAFF TGTGCCATCAGTGAGCAGCAGACAGGGGTTGAAGCTTTCTTT
TRBJ2-2 - TRBD1 TRBV18 CASSLGQGNTGELFF TGTGCCAGCTCACTGGGACAGGGAAACACCGGGGAGCTGTTTTTT
TRBJ1-2 few - TRBV2 CASSPQTAPYGYTF TGTGCCAGCAGTCCTCAGACAGCGCCCTATGGCTACACCTTC
TRBJ2-3 - - TRBV9 CASSVDGLSTDTQYF TGTGCCAGCAGCGTAGATGGTCTAAGCACAGATACGCAGTATTTT
TRBJ2-1 - TRBD2 TRBV9 CASPVGGLAGGNGEQFF TGTGCCAGTCCGGTGGGAGGACTAGCGGGAGGGAATGGTGAGCAGTTCTTC
TRBJ1-4 - - TRBV28 CASSAGVTNEKLFF TGTGCCAGCAGTGCGGGAGTCACTAATGAAAAACTGTTTTTT
TRBJ2-2 - - TRBV5-1 CASSFELTGTGELFF TGCGCCAGCAGCTTCGAACTCACAGGCACCGGGGAGCTGTTTTTT
TRBJ2-1 - TRBD1 TRBV7-2 CASSSRPGTGYNEQFF TGTGCCAGCAGCTCACGTCCCGGGACAGGGTACAATGAGCAGTTCTTC
TRBJ2-7 - - TRBV6-5 CASSYPVGARGDEQYF TGTGCCAGCAGTTACCCCGTGGGGGCGCGAGGGGACGAGCAGTACTTC
TRBJ2-7 once - TRBV6-2/TRBV6-3 CASSYQGFEGYEQYF TGTGCCAGCAGTTACCAGGGTTTTGAAGGGTACGAGCAGTACTTC
TRBJ2-3 - - TRBV5-1 CASSALAERADTQYF TGCGCCAGCAGCGCCTTGGCTGAGAGGGCGGATACGCAGTATTTT
TRBJ2-4 - TRBD1 TRBV4-1 CASSQDVRAGQENIQYF TGCGCCAGCAGCCAAGATGTGAGGGCGGGACAGGAAAACATTCAGTACTTC
TRBJ1-3 - TRBD1 TRBV6-5 CASTTGPSGNTIYF TGTGCCAGCACGACAGGGCCTTCTGGAAACACCATATATTTT
TRBJ2-5 once - TRBV28 CASSLIFGGGTGETQYF TGTGCCAGCAGTTTAATTTTCGGTGGGGGGACGGGAGAGACCCAGTACTTC